This TCR beta chain is drawn from a study of type 1 and type 2 diabetes patients. Amplification started from genomic DNA. The TCR beta CDR3 region was amplified using 30 forward and 13 reverse primers. MiXCR was run by TCRdb on the multiplex PCR reads, yielding one entry per CDR3 protein. The sample records about 290,000 distinct CDR3 sequences, around 47% being singletons. The CDR3 totals 14 residues. Germline V gene data show CDR1 as MNHNY and CDR2 as SVGAGI (reference sequence). Trimming pared 6 bases from V and 1 base from J, leaving 9 bases between. V is TRBV6-6 and J is TRBJ2-2; tentative D call: TRBD1 (5 bases). The sequence derives from a man between 18 and 35 years old with type 2 diabetes. The sequenced sample consisted of peripheral blood mononuclear cells (PBMCs). The CDR3 sequence: CASRVDRNTGELFF. The DNA of the CDR3 is TGTGCCAGCAGAGTCGACAGGAACACCGGGGAGCTGTTTTTT.